This record covers a single TCR beta chain. J gave up 13 bases and V 0 bases, and 9 bases lay outside the gene matches. This CDR3 region has 14 residues. Germline V gives CDR1 SGHRS, CDR2 YFSETQ. This entry is derived from a study of blood T cell repertoires in COVID-19. Across the study: The analysed material was cDNA or gDNA that came from T cells, B-cell-depleted T cells, or PBMCs.

Assay: immunoSEQ multiplex PCR; the TCRdb copy retains only in-frame clones and omits some. The sample includes approximately 100,000 clones, about nine tenths of them seen just once. The sample was peripheral blood. The chain is built from TRBV5-1 and TRBJ1-1; 10 nucleotides match TRBD1. The TCR comes from a man aged 45-65 years with acute or convalescent COVID-19. This CDR3 reads CASSLAGQGSVVFF. The DNA of the CDR3 is TGCGCCAGCAGCTTGGCGGGACAGGGGAGTGTTGTTTTCTTT.